Each of the 29 T cell receptor beta chains below was sequenced from the same sample in a study of TIL therapy for anti-PD-1-resistant metastatic lung cancer (dated by TCRdb to the early 2020s). The time point label for this specimen denotes: pre-treatment sample, taken before nivolumab and TIL therapy. The immunoSEQ v3 hsTCRB kit was used to amplify TCR beta CDR3 regions from genomic DNA through bias-controlled multiplex PCR. TCRdb's version of the immuneACCESS table is confined to in-frame rearrangements and falls short of the full clone set. An unresolved V gene accounts for under half of the shortfall where checked; the remainder is of unknown origin. Present in this sample are 9,500 to 15,000 clones, roughly three quarters of which were seen just once. Of the sample, 9.5% to 13% falls within the top ten clones. Here the sequenced sample was blood, taken at baseline. All receptors derive from a person between 25 and 80 years old with non-small cell lung cancer.

This sequence joins TRBV5-1 and TRBJ1-2; D not certain. The ends were cut back, 1 base at V and 6 bases at J, with 13 bases in the middle. Per germline, CDR1 SGHRS and CDR2 YFSETQ. CDR3 length: 14 residues. This CDR3 is CASSLSVGSNGYTF. CDR3 DNA sequence: TGCGCCAGCAGCTTGAGTGTAGGGTCAAATGGCTACACCTTC.

V is TRBV10-3 and J is TRBJ2-7, with D tentatively TRBD2 (6 bases). Trimming cost V 2 bases and J 5 bases, with 19 bases left between them. The V gene's germline CDR1 is ENHRY and CDR2 SYGVKD. CDR3 length: 16 residues. The CDR3 bases are TGTGCCATCAGTGAGGGGGCCCCGGGACTCAAAAACGAGCAGTACTTC. It codes for CAISEGAPGLKNEQYF.

In this sample, this clone turned up a few times. The chain uses TRBV10-3 and TRBJ1-1; 7 positions agree with TRBD1. V trimming: 8 bases; J trimming: 3 bases; junction bases outside the gene matches: 6. This CDR3 region has 13 residues. Germline V gene lookup returns CDR1 ENHRY and CDR2 SYGVKD. The CDR3 loop reads CAIRRQGDTEAFF. The CDR3 DNA follows: TGTGCCATCCGGCGCCAGGGGGACACTGAAGCTTTCTTT.

This sequence joins TRBV7-9 and TRBJ2-1; TRBD2 is a possible D gene (5 bases). The germline gives CDR1 SEHNR, CDR2 FQNEAQ (reference sequence). Trimming cost V 5 bases and J 4 bases, with 15 bases left between them. The CDR3 sequence is 15 residues long. The CDR3 protein is CASSLSGKRYNEQFF. DNA for the CDR3: TGTGCCAGCAGCCTCTCGGGGAAGAGGTACAATGAGCAGTTCTTC.

CDR3 amino acids: CAISELRGIGNEQFF. CDR3 nucleotides: TGTGCCATCAGTGAACTAAGAGGAATCGGCAATGAGCAGTTCTTC. This chain connects TRBV10-3 to TRBJ2-1; D is unclear. Germline CDR1 and CDR2: ENHRY and SYGVKD. The CDR3 sequence is 15 residues long. Trimming took 3 bases from V and 6 from J, leaving 15 bases between them.

This clone has only a few counts. The chain recombines TRBV19 with TRBJ1-5, with D unclear. V was clipped by 1 base and J by 3 bases, with 10 bases between them. Germline assignment: CDR1 LNHDA and CDR2 SQIVND (reference sequence). This CDR3 is 15 amino acids long. The CDR3 DNA reads TGTGCCAGTAGTATAGGCCAGTACTACAATCAGCCCCAGCATTTT. This codes for CASSIGQYYNQPQHF.

For this clone: The sample contains more than one DNA sequence encoding this CDR3. The chain couples TRBV18 to TRBJ2-3; 7 nucleotides line up with TRBD2. The CDR3 sequence is 14 residues long. Trimming at V came to 3 bases and at J to 4 bases, leaving 4 bases not matched to a gene. The germline V gene encodes CDR1 KGHSH and CDR2 LQKENI. The CDR3 is CASSPGRAPDTQYF. The CDR3 bases are TGTGCCAGCTCACCGGGGAGGGCCCCAGATACGCAGTATTTT.

The V gene is TRBV7-2, the J gene TRBJ2-1; D may be TRBD1 (6 bases). This CDR3 is built from 12 residues. Germline V CDR1 and CDR2: SGHTA, FQGNSA. Trimming took off 5 bases at V and 15 bases at J, with 17 bases between the two ends. DNA for the CDR3: TGTGCCAGCAGCCCGCGGACAGCCTCAATGTTCTTC. Residues: CASSPRTASMFF.

The chain joins TRBV7-2 to TRBJ1-1, with D hard to call. V shed 5 bases and J shed 7 bases, with 11 bases lying between them. The CDR3 has 12 amino acids. The V gene's germline CDR1 is SGHTA and CDR2 FQGNSA. The CDR3: CASSLDGHEAFF. The CDR3 region has the DNA TGTGCCAGCAGCCTGGACGGTCATGAAGCTTTCTTT.

The genes are TRBV11-2 and TRBJ2-5, with D possibly TRBD1 on 5 matching bases. The CDR3 is made up of 16 amino acids. Trimming left V 0 bases short and J 2 bases short, with 13 bases between. Germline V lookup: CDR1 SGHAT, CDR2 FQNNGV. The CDR3 coding sequence is TGTGCCAGCAGCTTAGATCTTAGGGGCCCTCAAGAGACCCAGTACTTC. Translation gives CASSLDLRGPQETQYF.

The J gene is TRBJ1-4, the V gene TRBV2; 7 bases line up with TRBD1. The CDR3 loop spans 15 amino acids. V lost 4 bases to trimming and J lost 7 bases; unmatched junction nucleotides: 9. Germline CDR1 is SNHLY and CDR2 is FYNNEI. The CDR3 DNA is TGTGCCAGCAGTGTAAGACAGGGAAAGGGTGAAAAACTGTTTTTT. Translated, it gives CASSVRQGKGEKLFF.

The chain employs TRBV6-1 and TRBJ2-7; 11 nucleotides line up with TRBD2. CDR1 is MNHNS and CDR2 is SASEGT in the germline V gene. The CDR3 is 17 residues long. V was pared by 3 bases and J by 6 bases, with 13 bases of the junction left unmatched. The DNA of the CDR3 is TGTGCCAGCAGTGAGGGGGGTAGCGGGAGGGCCGGGATCGAGCAGTACTTC. Protein product: CASSEGGSGRAGIEQYF.

V gene TRBV5-6 combines with J gene TRBJ1-4; no clear D. CDR3 length equals 15 residues. V dropped 4 bases and J dropped 0 bases, with 10 bases sitting between them. CDR1 and CDR2 from the germline V gene are SGHDT and YYEEEE. The CDR3 coding sequence is TGTGCCAGCAGCATACACGTGACAACTAATGAAAAACTGTTTTTT. It codes for CASSIHVTTNEKLFF.

On this clone: It is unclear where the CDR3 begins or ends on the DNA, so no DNA is shown, and the CDR3 is as TCRdb lists it. The chain combines TRBV19 with TRBJ2-3; TRBD2 was called by the table and not checked on the DNA. The CDR3 is 17 residues long, ends included. Germline CDR1 and CDR2: LNHDA and SQIVND (reference sequence). The CDR3 sequence: CASSIFGPGGPTDTQYF.

The J gene is TRBJ2-5, the V gene TRBV2, with 8 bases aligning to TRBD2. Germline V lookup: CDR1 SNHLY, CDR2 FYNNEI. CDR3 length equals 14 residues. The V and J ends lost 2 bases and 5 bases, in that order; junction bases with no gene match: 4. This CDR3 is CASSEWTSRETQYF. CDR3 nucleotides: TGTGCCAGCAGTGAATGGACTAGCCGGGAGACCCAGTACTTC.

This chain uses TRBV18 with TRBJ2-7; D is tentatively TRBD1 or TRBD2 (5 bases each). V was trimmed by 3 bases and J by 4 bases, leaving 13 bases between them. The CDR3 contains 14 residues. In germline, CDR1 is KGHSH, CDR2 LQKENI. The CDR3 sequence: CASSPSRDGYEQYF. CDR3 in DNA: TGTGCCAGCTCACCGTCCCGGGACGGGTACGAGCAGTACTTC. The whole variable domain, filled in from reference TRBV18 and TRBJ2-7, reads NAGVMQNPRHLVRRRGQEARLRCSPMKGHSHVYWYRQLPEEGLKFMVYLQKENIIDESGMPKERFSAEFPKEGPSILRIQQVVRGDSAAYFCASSPSRDGYEQYFGPGTRLTVT.

The chain carries TRBV2 and TRBJ2-7, with 10 bases aligning to TRBD2. The CDR3 has 14 amino acids. Germline CDR1 SNHLY, CDR2 FYNNEI. V lost 6 bases, J lost 6 bases, and 8 bases stayed unmatched. For the CDR3, the DNA is TGTGCCAGCAGCCCGCCACTAGCGGGACCCGAGCAGTACTTC. This translates into CASSPPLAGPEQYF.

The chain recombines TRBV15 with TRBJ2-1, with 7 bases matching TRBD2. The CDR3 runs 14 residues. After removal of 3 bases from V and 5 bases from J, the junction contained 4 bases not matched to a gene. Germline V gives CDR1 LNHNV, CDR2 YYDKDF (reference sequence). This chain's CDR3 is CATSSRDYNNEQFF. As DNA, the CDR3 is TGTGCCACCAGCAGCCGGGACTACAACAATGAGCAGTTCTTC. Looking up the rest from reference TRBV15 and TRBJ2-1 gives the full variable domain: DAMVIQNPRYQVTQFGKPVTLSCSQTLNHNVMYWYQQKSSQAPKLLFHYYDKDFNNEADTPDNFQSRRPNTSFCFLDIRSPGLGDTAMYLCATSSRDYNNEQFFGPGTRLTVL.

This clone was found once. V and J are TRBV11-2 and TRBJ2-5, with TRBD2 matching 7 bases. CDR1 is SGHAT, CDR2 FQNNGV, per germline. The CDR3 contains 17 residues. V gave up 0 bases and J gave up 4 bases; unmatched junction bases: 11. The CDR3 loop reads CASSLDSRSSGGETQYF. For the CDR3, the DNA is TGTGCCAGCAGCTTAGATTCTAGGTCTAGCGGAGGAGAGACCCAGTACTTC.

V is TRBV30 and J is TRBJ2-1, with D possibly matching TRBD1 (6 bases). Deletions cut 3 bases from V and 0 bases from J, with 15 bases between. Looked up from germline, CDR1 is GTSNPN and CDR2 is SVGIG (reference sequence). The CDR3 loop spans 16 amino acids. CDR3 protein: CAWRFGQLGSYNEQFF. The CDR3 DNA sequence: TGTGCCTGGAGGTTCGGACAGCTGGGCTCCTACAATGAGCAGTTCTTC.

This clone has more than one count but fewer than ten. The chain carries TRBV11-2 and TRBJ2-1, with 7 bases identical to TRBD1. Germline values: CDR1 SGHAT, CDR2 FQNNGV. This CDR3 contains 17 residues. Trimming at V came to 7 bases and at J to 8 bases, leaving 20 bases not matched to a gene. CDR3 protein: CASNPLGQGVSSHEQFF. CDR3 DNA sequence: TGTGCCAGCAACCCTTTGGGCCAGGGGGTATCTAGCCATGAGCAGTTCTTC.

The chain joins TRBV4-1 to TRBJ2-7, with D perhaps given as TRBD1 or TRBD2 (6 bases each). With 4 bases removed from V and 1 base from J, the gap between germline ends came to 17 bases. Germline V lookup: CDR1 MGHRA, CDR2 YSYEKL. This CDR3 spans 16 amino acids. The CDR3 protein is CASSRPSGAGSYEQYF. CDR3 in DNA: TGCGCCAGCAGCCGACCTTCGGGGGCTGGGTCCTACGAGCAGTACTTC.

The chain is built from TRBV6-6 and TRBJ2-1; 14 bases agree with TRBD2. The CDR3 length is 15 residues. V trimming: 4 bases; J trimming: 7 bases; junction bases outside the gene matches: 3. Germline assignment: CDR1 MNHNY and CDR2 SVGAGI (reference sequence). The CDR3 spells CASSLGTSGSNEQFF. The CDR3 DNA reads TGTGCCAGCAGTTTGGGGACTAGCGGGAGTAATGAGCAGTTCTTC.

The chain couples TRBV2 to TRBJ1-2, with D perhaps matching TRBD1 (5 bases). V was trimmed by 8 bases and J by 3 bases, leaving 10 bases between them. CDR3 length: 12 residues. Germline CDR1 reads SNHLY; CDR2 reads FYNNEI. The CDR3 loop is CASGGTDYGYTF. The CDR3 bases are TGTGCCAGCGGAGGGACGGACTATGGCTACACCTTC.

V gene TRBV18 combines with J gene TRBJ2-3, with D hard to call. Germline values: CDR1 KGHSH, CDR2 LQKENI. V gave up 4 bases and J gave up 0 bases, with 14 bases separating them. The CDR3 contains 16 residues. CDR3 amino acids: CASSLSGPQSTDTQYF. The CDR3 nucleotides read TGTGCCAGCTCACTTTCCGGTCCTCAAAGCACAGATACGCAGTATTTT.

The chain has TRBV6-6 and TRBJ2-1, with 11 bases that match TRBD2. Germline-derived CDR1 and CDR2 are MNHNY and SVGAGI (reference sequence). The V segment lost 6 bases and the J segment 6 bases; nucleotides outside the gene matches: 7. The length of the CDR3 is 15 residues. The CDR3 loop is CASSTGTSGPNEQFF. In nucleotides, the CDR3 is TGTGCCAGCAGCACCGGGACTAGCGGCCCCAATGAGCAGTTCTTC.

V is TRBV12-5 and J is TRBJ1-4; D remains unclear. Germline CDR1 is LGHNT and CDR2 is FRNRAP. This CDR3 region has 13 residues. Trimming took off 5 bases at V and 5 bases at J, with 9 bases between the two ends. The CDR3 DNA follows: TGTGCTAGTGGTATCGGAACGAATGAAAAACTGTTTTTT. This codes for CASGIGTNEKLFF.

This chain links TRBV11-2 with TRBJ1-1; the D gene is possibly TRBD1 (6 bases). Germline V gene data show CDR1 as SGHAT and CDR2 as FQNNGV. This CDR3 spans 14 amino acids. V gave up 3 bases and J gave up 6 bases, with 14 bases separating them. The DNA for the CDR3 is TGTGCCAGCAGCTTTCAGCAGGGGATCTCTGAAGCTTTCTTT. It is translated as CASSFQQGISEAFF.

The genes are TRBV5-5 and TRBJ2-7, with 9 positions matching TRBD2. The V segment lost 1 base and the J segment 1 base; nucleotides outside the gene matches: 3. The CDR3 extends over 15 amino acids. In germline, CDR1 is SGHKS, CDR2 YYEKEE (reference sequence). The CDR3 DNA follows: TGTGCCAGCAGCTTGCTTGCGGGAGGGTCCTACGAGCAGTACTTC. Translation: CASSLLAGGSYEQYF.